The present T cell receptor beta chain was sequenced within a study of blood T cell repertoires in COVID-19. This CDR3 is 15 amino acids long. V shed 4 bases and J shed 0 bases, with 10 bases lying between them. Germline CDR1 MDHEN, CDR2 SYDVKM. TCRdb keeps only in-frame clones here, not all; method: immunoSEQ multiplex PCR. Among nearly 90,000 clones listed, over 70% were seen once. This sequence originates from an elderly man with acute or convalescent COVID-19. The rearrangement uses TRBV28 and TRBJ1-3; D is unclear. Sequencing input: peripheral blood. Here the CDR3 reads CASSSWTSSGNTIYF. The CDR3 DNA follows: TGTGCCAGCAGTTCTTGGACTAGCTCTGGAAACACCATATATTTT. The complete variable domain, with remaining parts taken from reference TRBV28 and TRBJ1-3, reads DVKVTQSSRYLVKRTGEKVFLECVQDMDHENMFWYRQDPGLGLRLIYFSYDVKMKEKGDIPEGYSVSREKKERFSLILESASTNQTSMYLCASSSWTSSGNTIYFGEGSWLTVV.